The 8 T cell receptor beta chains reported below all come from one sample, sequenced in a study of blood T cells in healthy people across ages. Then a second PCR, running roughly 7 to 11 cycles, was carried out with a sample-barcoded 5' primer and a J-beta primer mix. One entry per CDR3 protein, called by TCRdb with MiXCR from the 5' RACE reads. This table has 550,000 to 800,000 distinct CDR3 sequences, more than 20% appearing once. The material sequenced was blood. All receptors derive from a man aged 65-85 years in good health.

The V and J genes are TRBV2 and TRBJ2-1, with a weak D call TRBD1 (6 bases). Germline loops: CDR1 SNHLY, CDR2 FYNNEI. Trimming left V 6 bases short and J 7 bases short, with 13 bases between. The CDR3 consists of 13 residues. The CDR3 nucleotides are TGTGCCAGCAGATGGACAGAGGCGAATGAGCAGTTCTTC. It is translated as CASRWTEANEQFF.

This clonotype was seen only a few times. This chain connects TRBV15 to TRBJ1-4; TRBD1 matches 9 bases. Trimming at V came to 0 bases and at J to 10 bases, leaving 6 bases not matched to a gene. This CDR3 is 15 amino acids long. Germline V gene lookup returns CDR1 LNHNV and CDR2 YYDKDF (reference sequence). The CDR3 region is CATSRDLTGGRKLFF. For the CDR3, the DNA is TGTGCCACCAGCAGAGATCTGACAGGGGGGCGAAAACTGTTTTTT.

CDR3 region: CSARDSTFANVQYF. The DNA for the CDR3 is TGCAGTGCTAGAGATAGTACGTTTGCCAACGTTCAGTACTTC. V and J are TRBV20-1 and TRBJ2-4; D is ambiguous. The germline V and J ends were trimmed by 0 bases and 11 bases, with 17 bases remaining between them. CDR3 length equals 14 residues. Germline loops: CDR1 DFQATT, CDR2 SNEGSKA (reference sequence).

V is TRBV7-2 and J is TRBJ2-5; TRBD2 matches at 9 bases. The last part of the DNA fits TRBJ2-1 better; the J call may be wrong. The CDR3 consists of 15 residues. Germline V lookup: CDR1 SGHTA, CDR2 FQGNSA. CDR3 sequence reads: CASSWLAGERNEQFF. CDR3 nucleotide sequence: TGTGCCAGCAGCTGGTTAGCGGGAGAGAGGAATGAGCAGTTCTTC.

This clonotype appeared many times. The chain recombines TRBV29-1 with TRBJ2-7; tentative D call: TRBD2 (7 bases). The CDR3 is 13 amino acids. The ends were cut back, 4 bases at V and 0 bases at J, with 10 bases in the middle. Looked up from germline, CDR1 is SQVTM and CDR2 is ANQGSEA. In DNA form, the CDR3 reads TGCAGCGTTGGGGGGGGCAACTCCTACGAGCAGTACTTC. Translated: CSVGGGNSYEQYF.

This chain connects TRBV27 to TRBJ1-4, with D possibly matching TRBD1 (5 bases). The germline V and J ends were trimmed by 6 bases and 1 base, with 6 bases remaining between them. The germline gives CDR1 MNHEY, CDR2 SMNVEV (reference sequence). This CDR3 region has 13 residues. The CDR3 DNA reads as TGTGCCAGCAGGGGGCTAACTAATGAAAAACTGTTTTTT. It is translated as CASRGLTNEKLFF.

Comments on this clonotype: A much larger clone lies a single base off, so this may be a read error. The genes are TRBV28 and TRBJ2-5; D is tentatively TRBD1 or TRBD2 (5 bases each). The better agreement between TRBJ2-1 and the DNA end casts doubt on the J call. This CDR3 contains 14 residues. Germline CDR1 reads MDHEN; CDR2 reads SYDVKM. The CDR3 sequence: CAGSLWGDSSEQFF. The CDR3, as DNA: TGTGCCGGCAGTTTATGGGGAGACAGCAGCGAGCAGTTCTTC.

This clonotype was seen more than once but under ten times. The V gene is TRBV20-1, the J gene TRBJ2-7, with 10 bases matching TRBD2. The CDR3 has 15 residues. Germline CDR1 reads DFQATT; CDR2 reads SNEGSKA (reference sequence). Trimming cost V 3 bases and J 4 bases; bases outside gene matches: 9. CDR3: CSASLGPSGRYEQYF. As DNA, the CDR3 is TGCAGTGCTAGTCTTGGGCCTAGCGGGAGATACGAGCAGTACTTC.